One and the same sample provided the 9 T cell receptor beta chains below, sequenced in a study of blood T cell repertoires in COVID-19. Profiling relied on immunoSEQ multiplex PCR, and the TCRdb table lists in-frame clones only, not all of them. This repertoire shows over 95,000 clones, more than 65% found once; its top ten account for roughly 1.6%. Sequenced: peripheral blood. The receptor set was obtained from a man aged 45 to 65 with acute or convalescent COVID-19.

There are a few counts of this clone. In nucleotides, the CDR3 is TGTGCCAGCAGTTGGGACGGGGGGTCTTCATACAATGAGCAGTTCTTC. Protein sequence: CASSWDGGSSYNEQFF. The J gene is TRBJ2-1, the V gene TRBV2; 7 bases agree with TRBD2. J lost 4 bases, V lost 5 bases, and 11 bases had no gene match. The CDR3 covers 16 residues. Germline CDR1 SNHLY, CDR2 FYNNEI. Filled out from reference TRBV2 and TRBJ2-1, the complete variable domain reads EPEVTQTPSHQVTQMGQEVILRCVPISNHLYFYWYRQILGQKVEFLVSFYNNEISEKSEIFDDQFSVERPDGSNFTLKIRSTKLEDSAMYFCASSWDGGSSYNEQFFGPGTRLTVL.

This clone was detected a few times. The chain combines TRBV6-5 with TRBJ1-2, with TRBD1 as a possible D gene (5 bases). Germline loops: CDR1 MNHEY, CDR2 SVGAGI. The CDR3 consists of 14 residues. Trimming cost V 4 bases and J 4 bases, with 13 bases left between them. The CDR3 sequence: CASSSQGWGYGYTF. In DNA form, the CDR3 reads TGTGCCAGCAGTTCCCAGGGTTGGGGCTATGGCTACACCTTC.

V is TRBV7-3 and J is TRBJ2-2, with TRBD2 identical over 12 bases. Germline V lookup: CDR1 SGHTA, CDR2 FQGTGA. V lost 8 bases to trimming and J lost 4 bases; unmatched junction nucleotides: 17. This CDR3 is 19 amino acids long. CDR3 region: CASPTGASGGARSTGELFF. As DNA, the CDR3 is TGTGCCAGCCCCACCGGGGCTAGCGGGGGGGCGAGAAGCACCGGGGAGCTGTTTTTT.

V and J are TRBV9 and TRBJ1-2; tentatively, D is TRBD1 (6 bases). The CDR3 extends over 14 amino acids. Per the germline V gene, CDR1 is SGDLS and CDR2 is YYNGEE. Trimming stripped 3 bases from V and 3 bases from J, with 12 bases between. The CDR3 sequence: CASSGQRTDYGYTF. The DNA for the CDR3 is TGTGCCAGCAGCGGCCAGCGGACAGACTATGGCTACACCTTC. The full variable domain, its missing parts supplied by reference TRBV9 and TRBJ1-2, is DSGVTQTPKHLITATGQRVTLRCSPRSGDLSVYWYQQSLDQGLQFLIQYYNGEERAKGNILERFSAQQFPDLHSELNLSSLELGDSALYFCASSGQRTDYGYTFGSGTRLTVV.

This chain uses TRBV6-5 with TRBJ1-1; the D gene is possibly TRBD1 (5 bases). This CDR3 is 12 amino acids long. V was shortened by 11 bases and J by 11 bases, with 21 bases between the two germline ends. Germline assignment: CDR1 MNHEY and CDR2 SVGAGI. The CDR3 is CALGGGTGEAFF. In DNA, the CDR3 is TGTGCCCTTGGGGGGGGGACGGGAGAGGCTTTCTTT.

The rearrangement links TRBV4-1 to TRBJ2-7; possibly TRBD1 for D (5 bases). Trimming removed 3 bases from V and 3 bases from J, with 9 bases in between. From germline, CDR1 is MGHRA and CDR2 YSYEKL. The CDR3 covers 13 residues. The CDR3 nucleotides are TGCGCCAGCAGCCACGCAGACAGCTACGAGCAGTACTTC. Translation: CASSHADSYEQYF.

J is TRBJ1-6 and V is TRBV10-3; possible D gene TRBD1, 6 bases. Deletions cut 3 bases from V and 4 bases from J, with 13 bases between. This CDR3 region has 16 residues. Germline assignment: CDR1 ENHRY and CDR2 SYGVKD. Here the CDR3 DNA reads TGTGCCATCAGTGAAGGGGGACGGTTTTATAATTCACCCCTCCACTTT. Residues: CAISEGGRFYNSPLHF.

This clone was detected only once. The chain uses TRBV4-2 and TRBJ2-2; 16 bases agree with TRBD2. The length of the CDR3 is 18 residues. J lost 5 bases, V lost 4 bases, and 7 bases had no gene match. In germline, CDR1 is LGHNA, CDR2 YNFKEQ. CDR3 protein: CASSRGTSGGADTGELFF. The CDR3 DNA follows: TGTGCCAGCAGCCGAGGGACTAGCGGGGGGGCGGATACCGGGGAGCTGTTTTTT.

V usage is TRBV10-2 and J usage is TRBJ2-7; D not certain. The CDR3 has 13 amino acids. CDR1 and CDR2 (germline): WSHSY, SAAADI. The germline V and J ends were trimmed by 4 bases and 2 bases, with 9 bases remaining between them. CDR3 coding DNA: TGCGCCAGCAGTGCTAACAGAGCCTACGAGCAGTACTTC. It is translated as CASSANRAYEQYF.